This T cell receptor beta chain comes out of a study of blood T cell repertoires in COVID-19 (dated by TCRdb to 2019 to 2021). Regarding the complete study: Collaborator samples came from the United States, Italy and Spain and covered acute and convalescent phases of COVID-19. Sample metadata almost always included a de-identified subject ID, COVID-19 status, age in years and sex. The material from the prospective study consisted of cDNA or gDNA derived from T cells, B-cell-depleted T cells, or PBMCs. Where available, HLA class I and class II types were taken from metadata supplied by the sample provider and were not determined by assay-based typing. The repertoires were made available in a free public database intended to serve as a resource for research on the immune response to SARS-CoV-2. Samples were obtained from the ongoing ImmuneRACE study (first 160 participants) and from 950 to 1,500 subjects provided by 6 global collaborators. Deeply sampled blood TCRbeta repertoires from subjects exposed to, actively infected with, or recovered from COVID-19 were included in the dataset. Broad study findings and their caveats: The amount of clinical and demographic metadata varied by source and participant and was provided uncurated.

Turning to this clone: The clone's antigen remains unknown. Base qualities are missing; no much larger clone stands one base away.

Each collaborating institution followed its own protocols to collect whole blood in K2EDTA tubes. For TCRbeta analysis, collaborators shipped samples as frozen whole blood, isolated PBMCs, or DNA extracted from either of those sample types. TCRbeta CDR3 regions were amplified from genomic DNA using the immunoSEQ Assay, a bias-controlled multiplex PCR. On the authors' methods: Nucleated cell counts per sample were estimated from amplification of reference gene primers within the assay. To quantify the absolute abundance of each unique TCRbeta CDR3 rearrangement, sequence reads were collapsed and filtered. For each sample, productive Simpson clonality was calculated by taking the square root of Simpson's diversity index across productive rearrangements. The table comes from immuneACCESS by way of TCRdb, which keeps in-frame sequences with V and J called. Part of the clones is missing from these tables; in studies checked, under half for an unresolved V gene and the rest for unknown reasons. V, J and clone size are those of that table, while D and trimming were read from the DNA. The sample data list nearly 70,000 clones, and roughly four fifths of these were observed just once. The top ten hold roughly a tenth of the sample.

The sequence derives from a woman of 80 years or more with acute or convalescent COVID-19. The sample consisted of peripheral blood.

The CDR3 loop reads CASSQETTDTQYF. The nucleotide sequence reads as follows: TGTGCCAGCAGCCAAGAAACAACAGATACGCAGTATTTT. Here the chain combines TRBV14 and TRBJ2-3; the D gene identity is not certain. V was cut back by 0 bases and J by 3 bases, leaving a gap of 4 bases between them. CDR1 and CDR2 are drawn from the germline V gene: SGHDN, FVKESK. Its CDR3 holds 13 amino acids, cysteine through phenylalanine. Of all the DNA, just the CDR3 is kept, 39 bases in frame from base 1.